This T cell receptor (beta chain) is from a study of T cell responses to AZD1222 COVID-19 vaccine. Study context: Second-dose groups at about 4 or about 12 weeks were pooled.

With regard to this clone: Its cognate antigen is unknown.

Study-level findings and limits: The CD4 TCRs associated with vaccination extended across spike and predominated at 160-218 and 743-854. The donors showed a predominance of white British ancestry and of females, with possible underestimation of clonal diversity. With two AZD1222 doses given, Spike-specific TCR breadth and depth both rose.

CDR3 length equals 11 residues. Germline lookup yields CDR1 SEHNR and CDR2 FQNEAQ (reference sequence). Method: immunoSEQ multiplex PCR; TCRdb's copy keeps in-frame clones and lacks some. The sample carries about 140,000 clones, roughly 90% recorded once. The rearrangement links TRBV7-9 to TRBJ2-1; D may be TRBD1 (5 bases). The origin of this receptor is an adult in good health. Sequencing used peripheral blood, obtained on day 0 of AZD1222 vaccination. The CDR3 DNA follows: TGTGCTTTGTCCCAGGGCGATGAGCAGTTCTTC. Protein product: CALSQGDEQFF.